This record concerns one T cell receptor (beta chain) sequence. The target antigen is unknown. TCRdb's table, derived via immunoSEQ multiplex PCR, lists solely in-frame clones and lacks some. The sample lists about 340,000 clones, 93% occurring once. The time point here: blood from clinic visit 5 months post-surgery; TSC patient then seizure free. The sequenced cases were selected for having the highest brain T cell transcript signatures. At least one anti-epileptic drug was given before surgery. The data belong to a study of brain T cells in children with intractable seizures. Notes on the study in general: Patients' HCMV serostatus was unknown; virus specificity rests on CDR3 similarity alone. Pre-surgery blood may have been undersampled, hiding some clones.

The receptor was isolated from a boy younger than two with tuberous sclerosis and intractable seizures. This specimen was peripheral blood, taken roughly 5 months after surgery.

CDR3 DNA: TGTGCCAGCAGAGCCCCGACAGGGCGAAAGAACACTGAAGCTTTCTTT. This codes for CASRAPTGRKNTEAFF. The chain couples TRBV7-9 to TRBJ1-1, with 7 bases that match TRBD1. The CDR3 runs 16 residues. Germline CDR1 is SEHNR and CDR2 is FQNEAQ (reference sequence). Losses at the gene ends were 6 bases for V and 1 base for J; bases not matched to a gene: 11.